The source of this TCR beta chain is a study of CD8+ T cells in alopecia areata. Germline lookup yields CDR1 ENHRY and CDR2 SYGVKD. The CDR3 extends over 15 amino acids. V was pared by 2 bases and J by 5 bases, with 8 bases of the junction left unmatched. Treatment indicated: oral pan-JAK inhibitor, 5-10 mg twice daily. Investigators isolated RNA and reverse transcribed it into cDNA to act as the sequencing template. Data came from immunoSEQ multiplex PCR; TCRdb stores just in-frame clones and leaves some out. Counted here are about 250,000 clones, 60% occurring once; the ten biggest clones make up around 0.92%. A single count supports this clone. The antigen remains unidentified. General study results and limits: Numerous expanded lesional clones remained in scalp and blood during tofacitinib.

The clonotype originates from a human donor with alopecia areata. The source material was CD4+ T cells sorted from blood, sampled around week 52, from a patient treated with tofacitinib. The chain couples TRBV10-3 to TRBJ2-5; TRBD2 matches at 7 bases. CDR3 loop: CAISETSSGGETQYF. CDR3 DNA: TGTGCCATCAGTGAGACCTCCTCCGGGGGGGAGACCCAGTACTTC.